The 26 T cell receptor beta chains below all came from one sample that was sequenced in a study of cytomegalovirus exposure and HLA in healthy donors. This table comes from immunoSEQ multiplex PCR, and its TCRdb copy is limited to in-frame clones, with some not included. The table has tens of thousands of clones, roughly 87% seen once. Sequencing used PBMCs. These TCRs come from a woman between 18 and 29 years old in good health and CMV-seropositive.

The chain links TRBV5-1 to TRBJ1-4, with 8 bases lining up with TRBD1. V was clipped by 0 bases and J by 7 bases; unmatched bases: 8. The CDR3 length is 16 residues. Germline CDR1 reads SGHRS; CDR2 reads YFSETQ. CDR3 sequence reads: CASSLDLRGRGEKLFF. DNA of the CDR3: TGCGCCAGCAGCTTGGACCTCAGGGGGCGCGGTGAAAAACTGTTTTTT.

J is TRBJ2-1 and V is TRBV10-1; 9 nucleotides line up with TRBD2. The CDR3 is 15 amino acids. The V segment lost 4 bases and the J segment 7 bases; nucleotides outside the gene matches: 8. The germline CDR1 and CDR2 sequences are WNHNN and SYGVQD (reference sequence). The DNA for the CDR3 is TGCGCCAGCAGTGTTGGTAGCGGGGGTCGGAATGAGCAGTTCTTC. This translates into CASSVGSGGRNEQFF.

V gene TRBV30 combines with J gene TRBJ2-3; D gene ambiguous. The CDR3 is made up of 17 amino acids. The germline V and J ends were trimmed by 1 base and 1 base, with 18 bases remaining between them. Germline V gene lookup returns CDR1 GTSNPN and CDR2 SVGIG (reference sequence). The CDR3 DNA reads TGTGCCTGGAGTGACGGCCACACAGTGTCTGGCACAGATACGCAGTATTTT. It codes for CAWSDGHTVSGTDTQYF.

The V gene is TRBV7-9, the J gene TRBJ2-3, with 11 bases identical to TRBD2. The CDR3 is 15 amino acids. Germline loops: CDR1 SEHNR, CDR2 FQNEAQ (reference sequence). V lost 5 bases, J lost 6 bases, and 7 bases stayed unmatched. The CDR3 here is CASSLLAGVHDTQYF. CDR3 coding DNA: TGTGCCAGCAGCCTACTAGCGGGGGTGCACGATACGCAGTATTTT.

The rearrangement links TRBV7-5 to TRBJ2-7; TRBD2, the D gene given by the table, was not confirmed from the DNA. TRBV7-5 is a known pseudogene. This CDR3 comprises 15 residues. CDR3 region: CARSLARLAGAEQYF. In nucleotides, the CDR3 is TGTGCCAGAAGCTTAGCGCGCCTAGCGGGGGCCGAGCAGTACTTC.

The chain combines TRBV19 with TRBJ2-1, with TRBD1 matching 9 bases. The ends lost 3 bases at V and 14 bases at J; junction bases unmatched: 5. CDR3 size: 12 residues. CDR1 and CDR2 from the germline V gene are LNHDA and SQIVND (reference sequence). The CDR3 DNA sequence: TGTGCCAGTAGTATCCCCGACAGGGGGAAGTTCTTC. Its translation: CASSIPDRGKFF.

The chain links TRBV10-3 to TRBJ2-7; 10 bases match TRBD1. V lost 3 bases, J lost 3 bases, and 5 bases stayed unmatched. The CDR3 spans 15 residues. Germline V gene data show CDR1 as ENHRY and CDR2 as SYGVKD. DNA of the CDR3: TGTGCCATCAGTGAAACGGACAGGGGGATCTACGAGCAGTACTTC. Translating gives CAISETDRGIYEQYF.

This clone appeared once. This chain joins TRBV19 and TRBJ1-4; 7 bases agree with TRBD1. The CDR3 loop spans 15 amino acids. Per the germline V gene, CDR1 is LNHDA and CDR2 is SQIVND (reference sequence). Unmatched junction bases numbered 11, after V lost 5 bases and J lost 8 bases. The CDR3 bases are TGTGCCAGTAGTCTCAACAGGGGTTTCGGAGAAAAACTGTTTTTT. It is translated as CASSLNRGFGEKLFF.

This chain joins TRBV2 and TRBJ1-3; no clear D. Trimming took 5 bases from V and 1 from J, leaving 12 bases between them. This CDR3 has 15 amino acids. Germline CDR1 SNHLY, CDR2 FYNNEI. Here the CDR3 DNA reads TGTGCCAGCAGTAAACAGAGAACGTCTGGAAACACCATATATTTT. As protein: CASSKQRTSGNTIYF.

The rearrangement joins TRBV2 to TRBJ1-2; TRBD1 aligns across 8 bases. V lost 4 bases, J lost 7 bases, and 11 bases stayed unmatched. The length of the CDR3 is 15 residues. The germline V gene has CDR1 SNHLY and CDR2 FYNNEI. The CDR3 loop reads CASSGSSNRGTGYTF. The DNA of the CDR3 is TGTGCCAGCAGTGGTTCAAGCAACAGGGGGACTGGCTACACCTTC.

CDR3 DNA: TGCGCCAGCAGCCGGGCGGGGGACACTAGTAACTATGGCTACACCTTC. Encoded protein: CASSRAGDTSNYGYTF. V usage is TRBV5-1 and J usage is TRBJ1-2; a weak D match, TRBD1 (6 bases). Trimming shortened V by 4 bases and J by 1 base, and 17 bases separated the two germline ends. The CDR3 has 16 amino acids. CDR1 SGHRS and CDR2 YFSETQ come from the germline V gene.

The rearrangement joins TRBV6-5 to TRBJ1-1, with 8 bases lining up with TRBD1. Germline CDR1 and CDR2: MNHEY and SVGAGI. The V gene end was trimmed by 7 bases and the J gene end by 4 bases; junction bases not matched to a gene: 8. This CDR3 is 14 amino acids long. CDR3 residues: CASKLTGVLTEAFF. CDR3 sequence (DNA): TGTGCCAGCAAATTGACAGGGGTGCTCACTGAAGCTTTCTTT.

J is TRBJ1-3 and V is TRBV29-1, with D possibly matching TRBD1 (6 bases). The CDR3 is 12 amino acids. V shed 4 bases and J shed 4 bases, with 8 bases lying between them. Germline values: CDR1 SQVTM, CDR2 ANQGSEA. CDR3 in amino acids: CSVAGEGNTIYF. The CDR3 DNA sequence: TGCAGCGTTGCAGGGGAAGGAAACACCATATATTTT.

The chain combines TRBV19 with TRBJ2-7; a possible D gene is TRBD2 (5 bases). Germline V CDR1 and CDR2: LNHDA, SQIVND (reference sequence). The CDR3 has 19 amino acids. Trimming took off 6 bases at V and 1 base at J, with 28 bases between the two ends. The chain's CDR3 is CASSIKGWGEGQKSYEQYF. The CDR3 DNA is TGTGCCAGTAGCATCAAAGGCTGGGGAGAGGGCCAAAAATCCTACGAGCAGTACTTC.

The chain carries TRBV7-9 and TRBJ2-7, with 9 bases that match TRBD1. Germline V gene lookup returns CDR1 SEHNR and CDR2 FQNEAQ (reference sequence). The CDR3 is 14 amino acids. J was trimmed by 4 bases and V by 5 bases; bases with no gene match: 6. The CDR3 DNA follows: TGTGCCAGCAGCCCGGGACAGGGTTTATACGAGCAGTACTTC. Translation: CASSPGQGLYEQYF.

For this clone: Other DNA sequences of this sample code for an identical CDR3. The rearrangement uses TRBV5-1 and TRBJ1-1; D remains ambiguous. The CDR3 has 16 amino acids. Germline V gene lookup returns CDR1 SGHRS and CDR2 YFSETQ. V dropped 3 bases and J dropped 7 bases, with 22 bases sitting between them. The CDR3 here is CASSSTGLEKWVEAFF. The CDR3 coding sequence is TGCGCCAGCAGCTCAACGGGGTTGGAAAAGTGGGTTGAAGCTTTCTTT.

The genes are TRBV7-9 and TRBJ1-1, with a tentative D call TRBD1 (5 bases). The germline CDR1 and CDR2 sequences are SEHNR and FQNEAQ (reference sequence). The V end lost 3 bases, the J end lost 8 bases, and 22 bases lay between the germline ends. CDR3 length: 16 residues. The CDR3 sequence is CASSFFRGGNQNEAFF. The DNA for the CDR3 is TGTGCCAGCAGCTTTTTCCGTGGGGGGAATCAAAACGAAGCTTTCTTT.

V usage is TRBV19 and J usage is TRBJ2-3; TRBD1 might be the D (5 bases). Germline CDR1 and CDR2: LNHDA and SQIVND (reference sequence). The CDR3 totals 14 residues. V lost 6 bases and J 3 bases, leaving 13 bases between the germline ends. The DNA for the CDR3 is TGTGCCAGTAGATTGACAGTGAATACAGATACGCAGTATTTT. Translated, it gives CASRLTVNTDTQYF. The full variable domain, rest sourced from reference TRBV19 and TRBJ2-3, is DGGITQSPKYLFRKEGQNVTLSCEQNLNHDAMYWYRQDPGQGLRLIYYSQIVNDFQKGDIAEGYSVSREKKESFPLTVTSAQKNPTAFYLCASRLTVNTDTQYFGPGTRLTVL.

V usage is TRBV5-1 and J usage is TRBJ1-2; maybe TRBD1 (6 bases). Trimming left V 0 bases short and J 6 bases short, with 15 bases between. This CDR3 comprises 15 residues. Germline CDR1 and CDR2: SGHRS and YFSETQ. The CDR3 is CASSLGGGARNGYTF. The CDR3 coding sequence is TGCGCCAGCAGCTTGGGCGGGGGCGCGAGGAATGGCTACACCTTC.

This clone has only one observation. The V call is TRBV7-8, the J call TRBJ2-1; 10 nucleotides agree with TRBD2. This CDR3 is built from 17 residues. Germline loops: CDR1 SGHVS, CDR2 FQNEAQ. The V gene end was trimmed by 4 bases and the J gene end by 3 bases; junction bases not matched to a gene: 9. CDR3 DNA: TGTGCCAGCAGCTCAACAACTAGCGGGGTGTTCTACAATGAGCAGTTCTTC. Its translation is CASSSTTSGVFYNEQFF.

The CDR3 DNA follows: TGCGCCAGCAGCTTAGCCCAGGGGATCCTCACAGATACGCAGTATTTT. It encodes CASSLAQGILTDTQYF. The gene calls are TRBV5-1 and TRBJ2-3; TRBD1 is a possible D gene (6 bases). The CDR3 covers 16 residues. With 2 bases removed from V and 2 bases from J, the gap between germline ends came to 15 bases. From germline, CDR1 is SGHRS and CDR2 YFSETQ.

The sample holds a few counts of this clone. The rearrangement joins TRBV11-2 to TRBJ1-1, with D hard to call. Trimming removed 5 bases from V and 0 bases from J, with 7 bases in between. The CDR3 is made up of 13 amino acids. Germline V CDR1 and CDR2: SGHAT, FQNNGV. The CDR3 protein is CASSVTVNTEAFF. The CDR3, as DNA: TGTGCCAGCAGCGTAACAGTGAACACTGAAGCTTTCTTT.

The chain uses TRBV5-8 and TRBJ1-5, with 9 positions matching TRBD1. J gave up 4 bases and V 0 bases, and 11 bases lay outside the gene matches. Per the germline V gene, CDR1 is SGHTS and CDR2 is YDEGEE. The CDR3 loop spans 18 amino acids. In DNA form, the CDR3 reads TGTGCCAGCAGCTTGGACAGGGGGCCGCTCAATCGAAATCAGCCCCAGCATTTT. Translation: CASSLDRGPLNRNQPQHF.

The rearrangement joins TRBV15 to TRBJ1-4; tentatively, D is TRBD1 (5 bases). CDR3 length: 18 amino acids. Germline V CDR1 and CDR2: LNHNV, YYDKDF (reference sequence). Trimming shortened V by 5 bases and J by 2 bases, and 21 bases separated the two germline ends. CDR3 region: CATSRSYNVGGTNEKLFF. DNA of the CDR3: TGTGCCACCAGCCGTTCGTATAATGTTGGGGGGACTAATGAAAAACTGTTTTTT. Together with reference TRBV15 and TRBJ1-4, the CDR3 gives the full variable domain: DAMVIQNPRYQVTQFGKPVTLSCSQTLNHNVMYWYQQKSSQAPKLLFHYYDKDFNNEADTPDNFQSRRPNTSFCFLDIRSPGLGDTAMYLCATSRSYNVGGTNEKLFFGSGTQLSVL.

This chain links TRBV4-1 with TRBJ2-3; a weak D match, TRBD1 (7 bases). V shed 3 bases and J shed 0 bases, with 13 bases lying between them. Germline CDR1 reads MGHRA; CDR2 reads YSYEKL. CDR3 length: 16 residues. CDR3 sequence: CASSQEGQRSTDTQYF. The CDR3 region has the DNA TGCGCCAGCAGCCAGGAGGGACAGAGGAGCACAGATACGCAGTATTTT.

A remark on this clone: An end of the junction does not agree with germline; a read error may underlie this. The chain couples TRBV11-2 to TRBJ1-4; D remains ambiguous. This CDR3 has 14 amino acids. Germline V lookup: CDR1 SGHAT, CDR2 FQNNGV. The CDR3 loop reads CASSSVVPNEKLFF. For the CDR3, the DNA is TGTGCCAGCAGCTCCGTTGTCCCTAATGAGAAACTGTTTTTT.